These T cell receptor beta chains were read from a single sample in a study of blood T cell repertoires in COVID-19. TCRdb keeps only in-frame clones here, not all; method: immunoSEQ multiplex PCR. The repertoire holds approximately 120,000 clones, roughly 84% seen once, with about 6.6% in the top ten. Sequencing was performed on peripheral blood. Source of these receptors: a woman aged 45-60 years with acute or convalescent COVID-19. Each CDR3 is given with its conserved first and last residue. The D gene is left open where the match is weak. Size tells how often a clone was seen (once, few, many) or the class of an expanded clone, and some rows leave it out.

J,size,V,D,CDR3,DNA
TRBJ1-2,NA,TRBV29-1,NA,CSVALGQNYGYTF,TGCAGCGTTGCCCTCGGACAGAACTATGGCTACACCTTC
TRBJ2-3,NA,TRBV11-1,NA,CASSLGLHTDTQYF,TGTGCCAGCAGTTTGGGACTTCACACAGATACGCAGTATTTT
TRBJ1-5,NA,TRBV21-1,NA,CASSKRRVCSNQPQHF,TGTGCCAGCAGCAAAAGGAGGGTTTGCAGCAATCAGCCCCAGCATTTT
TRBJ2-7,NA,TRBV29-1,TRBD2,CSGRGADEQYF,TGCAGCGGGCGGGGGGCCGACGAGCAGTACTTC
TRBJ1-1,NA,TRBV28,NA,CASSWQGRVEAFF,TGTGCCAGCAGTTGGCAGGGGCGGGTTGAAGCTTTCTTT
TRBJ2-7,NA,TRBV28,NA,CASRSGPGKGFYEQYF,TGTGCCAGCAGATCAGGTCCAGGGAAAGGTTTCTACGAGCAGTACTTC
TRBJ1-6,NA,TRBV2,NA,CASSITGSISPLHF,TGTGCCAGCAGCATTACAGGGTCTATTTCACCCCTCCACTTT
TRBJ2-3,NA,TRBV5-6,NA,CASSVWGVRTDTQYF,TGTGCCAGCTCCGTGTGGGGGGTGCGGACAGATACGCAGTATTTT
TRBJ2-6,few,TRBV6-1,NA,CASSEAGGRGSGANVLTF,TGTGCCAGCAGTGAAGCAGGAGGGAGGGGGTCTGGGGCCAACGTCCTGACTTTC
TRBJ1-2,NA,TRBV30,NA,CAWNPHREPNYGYTF,TGTGCCTGGAATCCCCACAGGGAACCAAACTATGGCTACACCTTC
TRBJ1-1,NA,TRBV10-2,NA,CASMVTAGTEAFF,TGCGCCAGCATGGTGACAGCTGGCACTGAAGCTTTCTTT
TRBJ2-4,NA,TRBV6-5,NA,CASSSPQQGKNIQYF,TGTGCCAGCAGTTCTCCCCAACAGGGTAAAAACATTCAGTACTTC
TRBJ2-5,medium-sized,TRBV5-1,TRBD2,CASSQGTTFETQYF,TGCGCCAGCAGCCAAGGGACTACCTTCGAGACCCAGTACTTC
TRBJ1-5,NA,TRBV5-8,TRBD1,CASSPYLTGLNQPQHF,TGTGCCAGCAGCCCTTATTTGACAGGGCTCAATCAGCCCCAGCATTTT
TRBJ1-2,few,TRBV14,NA,CASSAGLGYGYTF,TGTGCCAGCAGCGCAGGACTGGGCTATGGCTACACCTTC
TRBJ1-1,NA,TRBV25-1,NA,CASRKPGGNTEAFF,TGTGCCAGCAGAAAGCCCGGGGGGAACACTGAAGCTTTCTTT
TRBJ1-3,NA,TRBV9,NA,CASSVATGAYSGNTIYF,TGTGCCAGCAGCGTAGCTACTGGGGCTTACTCTGGAAACACCATATATTTT
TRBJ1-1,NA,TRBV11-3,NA,CASSRGSQSTEAFF,TGTGCCAGCAGCCGCGGTTCCCAGAGCACTGAAGCTTTCTTT
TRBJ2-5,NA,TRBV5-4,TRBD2,CASSQPGLAGGPGTQYF,TGTGCCAGCAGCCAACCGGGACTAGCGGGGGGGCCAGGGACCCAGTACTTC
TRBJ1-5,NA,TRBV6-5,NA,CASSSRVDQPQHF,TGTGCCAGCAGTTCCAGGGTGGATCAGCCCCAGCATTTT
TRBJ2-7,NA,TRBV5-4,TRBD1,CASSIGSVGTGYEQYF,TGTGCCAGCAGCATCGGATCGGTCGGGACAGGGTACGAGCAGTACTTC
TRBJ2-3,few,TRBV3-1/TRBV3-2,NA,CASSQDHRDTQYF,TGTGCCAGCAGCCAAGATCACAGGGATACGCAGTATTTT
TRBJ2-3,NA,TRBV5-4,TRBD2,CASSLSGGLNTDTQYF,TGTGCCAGCAGCTTGAGCGGGGGTTTAAACACAGATACGCAGTATTTT
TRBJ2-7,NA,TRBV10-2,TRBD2,CASSVRDAGGEQYF,TGCGCCAGCAGTGTGCGGGACGCGGGGGGGGAGCAGTACTTC
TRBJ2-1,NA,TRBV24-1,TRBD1,CATSLPSGTGSPNEQFF,TGTGCCACCAGCCTACCCTCCGGGACAGGGTCTCCCAATGAGCAGTTCTTC
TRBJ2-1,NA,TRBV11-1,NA,CASSRLDSDEQFF,TGTGCCAGCAGCCGACTCGACAGCGATGAGCAGTTCTTC